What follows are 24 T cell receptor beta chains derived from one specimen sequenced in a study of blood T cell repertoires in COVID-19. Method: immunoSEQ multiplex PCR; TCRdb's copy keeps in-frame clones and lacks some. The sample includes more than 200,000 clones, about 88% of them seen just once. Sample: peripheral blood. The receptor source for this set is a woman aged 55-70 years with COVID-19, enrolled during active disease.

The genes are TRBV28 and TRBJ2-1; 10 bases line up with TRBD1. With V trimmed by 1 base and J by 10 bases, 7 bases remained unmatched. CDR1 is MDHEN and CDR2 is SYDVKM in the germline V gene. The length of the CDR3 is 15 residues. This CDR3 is CASSLFGQGVEEQFF. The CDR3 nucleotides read TGTGCCAGCAGTTTATTTGGACAGGGGGTGGAGGAGCAGTTCTTC.

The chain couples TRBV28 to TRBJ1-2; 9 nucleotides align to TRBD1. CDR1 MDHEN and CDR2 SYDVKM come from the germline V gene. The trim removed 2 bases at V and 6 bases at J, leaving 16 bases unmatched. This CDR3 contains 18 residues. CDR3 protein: CASSLGPYRGPRENGYTF. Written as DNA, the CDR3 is TGTGCCAGCAGTTTAGGCCCGTACAGGGGGCCCAGGGAGAATGGCTACACCTTC.

Written as DNA, the CDR3 is TGTGCCAGCAGTTTATTGGCTGGGACAGGGGGCAGGTATGGCTACACCTTC. Protein: CASSLLAGTGGRYGYTF. The genes are TRBV28 and TRBJ1-2; the match to TRBD1 covers 12 bases. CDR1 is MDHEN and CDR2 is SYDVKM in the germline V gene. The CDR3 has 17 amino acids. After removal of 1 base from V and 5 bases from J, the junction contained 8 bases not matched to a gene.

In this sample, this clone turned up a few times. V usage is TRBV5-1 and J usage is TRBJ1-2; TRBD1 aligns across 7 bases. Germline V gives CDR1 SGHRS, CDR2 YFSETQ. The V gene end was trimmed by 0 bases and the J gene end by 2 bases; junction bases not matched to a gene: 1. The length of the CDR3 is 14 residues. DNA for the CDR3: TGCGCCAGCAGCTTGGACAGGGGAAACTATGGCTACACCTTC. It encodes CASSLDRGNYGYTF.

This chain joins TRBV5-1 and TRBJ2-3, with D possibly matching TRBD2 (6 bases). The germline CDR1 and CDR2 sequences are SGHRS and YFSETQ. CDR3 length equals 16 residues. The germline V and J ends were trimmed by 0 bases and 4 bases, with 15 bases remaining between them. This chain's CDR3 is CASSLARRAGPDTQYF. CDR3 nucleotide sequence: TGCGCCAGCAGCTTGGCCAGGAGGGCTGGCCCAGATACGCAGTATTTT.

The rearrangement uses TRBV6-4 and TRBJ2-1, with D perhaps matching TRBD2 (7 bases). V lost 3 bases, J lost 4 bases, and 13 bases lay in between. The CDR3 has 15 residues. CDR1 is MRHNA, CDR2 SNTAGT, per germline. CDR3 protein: CASSESGEGYNEQFF. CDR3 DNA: TGTGCCAGCAGTGAGTCAGGGGAGGGTTACAATGAGCAGTTCTTC.

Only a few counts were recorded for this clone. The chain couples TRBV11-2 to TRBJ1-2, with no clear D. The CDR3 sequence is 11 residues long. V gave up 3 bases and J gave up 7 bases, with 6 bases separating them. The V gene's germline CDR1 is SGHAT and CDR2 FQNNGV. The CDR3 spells CASSFLAGYTF. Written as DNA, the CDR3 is TGTGCCAGCAGCTTCTTAGCTGGCTACACCTTC.

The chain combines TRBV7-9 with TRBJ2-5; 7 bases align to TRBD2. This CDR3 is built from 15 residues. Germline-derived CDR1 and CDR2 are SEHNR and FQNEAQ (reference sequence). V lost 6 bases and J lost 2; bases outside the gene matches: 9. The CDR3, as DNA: TGTGCCAGCAGAGTACCCGGGACTACGCAAGAGACCCAGTACTTC. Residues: CASRVPGTTQETQYF. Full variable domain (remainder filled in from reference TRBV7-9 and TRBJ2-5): DTGVSQNPRHKITKRGQNVTFRCDPISEHNRLYWYRQTLGQGPEFLTYFQNEAQLEKSRLLSDRFSAERPKGSFSTLEIQRTEQGDSAMYLCASRVPGTTQETQYFGPGTRLLVL.

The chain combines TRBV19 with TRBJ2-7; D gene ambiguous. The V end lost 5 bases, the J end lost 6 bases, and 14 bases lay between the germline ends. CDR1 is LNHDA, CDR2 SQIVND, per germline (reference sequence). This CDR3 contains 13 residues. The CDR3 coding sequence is TGTGCCAGTAGTCGAACCCTCGACTCCGAGCAGTACTTC. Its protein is CASSRTLDSEQYF.

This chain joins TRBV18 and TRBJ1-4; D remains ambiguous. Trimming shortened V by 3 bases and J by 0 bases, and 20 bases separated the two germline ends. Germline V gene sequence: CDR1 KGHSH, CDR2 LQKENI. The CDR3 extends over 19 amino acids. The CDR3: CASSPIRVFGEATNEKLFF. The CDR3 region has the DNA TGTGCCAGCTCACCCATCCGGGTCTTCGGTGAGGCAACTAATGAAAAACTGTTTTTT.

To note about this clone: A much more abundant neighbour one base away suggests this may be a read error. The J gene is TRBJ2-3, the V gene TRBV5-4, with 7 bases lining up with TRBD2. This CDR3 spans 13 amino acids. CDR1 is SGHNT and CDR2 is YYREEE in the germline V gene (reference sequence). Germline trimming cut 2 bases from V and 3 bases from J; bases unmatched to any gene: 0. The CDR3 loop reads CASSFGGTDTQYF. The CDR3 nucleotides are TGTGCCAGCAGCTTCGGGGGGACAGATACGCAGTATTTT.

The CDR3 region is CAWSEGEETQYF. Here the CDR3 DNA reads TGTGCCTGGAGTGAGGGGGAGGAGACCCAGTACTTC. The rearrangement uses TRBV30 and TRBJ2-5, with D tentatively TRBD1 (6 bases). Trimming cost V 1 base and J 5 bases, with 8 bases left between them. Germline CDR1 is GTSNPN and CDR2 is SVGIG (reference sequence). The CDR3 runs 12 residues. Looking up the rest from reference TRBV30 and TRBJ2-5 gives the full variable domain: SQTIHQWPATLVQPVGSPLSLECTVEGTSNPNLYWYRQAAGRGLQLLFYSVGIGQISSEVPQNLSASRPQDRQFILSSKKLLLSDSGFYLCAWSEGEETQYFGPGTRLLVL.

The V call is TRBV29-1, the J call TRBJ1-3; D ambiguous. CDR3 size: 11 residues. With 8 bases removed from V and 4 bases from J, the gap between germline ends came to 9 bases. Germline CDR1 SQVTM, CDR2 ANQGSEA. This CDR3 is CSQTQGNTIYF. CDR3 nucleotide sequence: TGCAGCCAGACACAGGGAAACACCATATATTTT.

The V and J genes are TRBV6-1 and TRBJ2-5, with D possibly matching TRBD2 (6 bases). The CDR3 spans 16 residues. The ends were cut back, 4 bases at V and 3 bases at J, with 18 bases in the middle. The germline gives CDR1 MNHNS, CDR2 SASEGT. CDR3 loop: CASSGLAAPSEETQYF. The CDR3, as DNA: TGTGCCAGCAGTGGTTTAGCGGCGCCTTCAGAAGAGACCCAGTACTTC.

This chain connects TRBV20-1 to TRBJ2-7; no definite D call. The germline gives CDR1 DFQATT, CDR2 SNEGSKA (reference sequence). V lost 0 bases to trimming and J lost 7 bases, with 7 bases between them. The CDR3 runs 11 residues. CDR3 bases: TGCAGTGCTAGAGAGGGCTGGGAGCAGTACTTC. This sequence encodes CSAREGWEQYF.

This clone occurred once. DNA for the CDR3: TGTGCCAGCAGCCCCGGTTACTCCTATAATTCACCCCTCCACTTT. Its translation is CASSPGYSYNSPLHF. The rearrangement links TRBV7-9 to TRBJ1-6; D gene unclear. Germline V gene data show CDR1 as SEHNR and CDR2 as FQNEAQ (reference sequence). The V end lost 5 bases, the J end lost 0 bases, and 8 bases lay between the germline ends. The CDR3 is made up of 15 amino acids. Full variable domain (rest looked up from reference TRBV7-9 and TRBJ1-6): DTGVSQNPRHKITKRGQNVTFRCDPISEHNRLYWYRQTLGQGPEFLTYFQNEAQLEKSRLLSDRFSAERPKGSFSTLEIQRTEQGDSAMYLCASSPGYSYNSPLHFGNGTRLTVT.

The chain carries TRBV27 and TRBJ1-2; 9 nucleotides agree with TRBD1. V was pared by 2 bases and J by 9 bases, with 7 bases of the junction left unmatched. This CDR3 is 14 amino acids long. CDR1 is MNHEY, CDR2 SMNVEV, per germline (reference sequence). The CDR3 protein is CASSLIGQGRSYTF. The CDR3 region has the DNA TGTGCCAGCAGTTTAATAGGACAGGGGAGGAGCTACACCTTC.

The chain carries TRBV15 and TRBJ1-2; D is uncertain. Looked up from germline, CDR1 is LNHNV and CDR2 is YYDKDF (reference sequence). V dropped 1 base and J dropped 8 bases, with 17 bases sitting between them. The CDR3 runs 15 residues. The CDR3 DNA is TGTGCCACCAGCAGAGTCCGGGGTTCTCGTCAGGGCTACACCTTC. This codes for CATSRVRGSRQGYTF. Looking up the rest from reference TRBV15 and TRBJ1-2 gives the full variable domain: DAMVIQNPRYQVTQFGKPVTLSCSQTLNHNVMYWYQQKSSQAPKLLFHYYDKDFNNEADTPDNFQSRRPNTSFCFLDIRSPGLGDTAMYLCATSRVRGSRQGYTFGSGTRLTVV.

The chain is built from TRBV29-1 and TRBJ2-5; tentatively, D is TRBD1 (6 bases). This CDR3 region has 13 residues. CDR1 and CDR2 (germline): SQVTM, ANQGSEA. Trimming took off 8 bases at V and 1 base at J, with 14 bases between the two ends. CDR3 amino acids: CSSRQEIQETQYF. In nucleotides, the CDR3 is TGCAGCTCCCGACAGGAGATCCAAGAGACCCAGTACTTC.

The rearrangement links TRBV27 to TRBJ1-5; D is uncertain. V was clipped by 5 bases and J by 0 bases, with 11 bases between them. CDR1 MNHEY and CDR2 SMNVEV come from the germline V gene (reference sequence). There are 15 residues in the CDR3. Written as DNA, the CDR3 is TGTGCCAGCAGTCCAGGCCTCATTAGCAATCAGCCCCAGCATTTT. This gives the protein CASSPGLISNQPQHF.

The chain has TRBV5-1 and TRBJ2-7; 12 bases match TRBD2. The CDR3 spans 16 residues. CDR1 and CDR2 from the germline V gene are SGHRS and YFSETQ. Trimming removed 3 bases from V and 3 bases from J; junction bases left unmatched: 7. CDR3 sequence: CASSSRLAGGFYEQYF. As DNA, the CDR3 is TGCGCCAGCAGCTCCAGGCTAGCGGGAGGGTTCTACGAGCAGTACTTC.

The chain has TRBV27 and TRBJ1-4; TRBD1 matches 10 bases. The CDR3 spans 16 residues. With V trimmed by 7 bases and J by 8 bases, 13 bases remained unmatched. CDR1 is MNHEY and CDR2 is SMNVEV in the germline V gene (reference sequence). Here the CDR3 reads CASTNTWTGGREKLFF. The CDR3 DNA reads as TGTGCCAGCACCAATACCTGGACAGGGGGGAGGGAAAAACTGTTTTTT.

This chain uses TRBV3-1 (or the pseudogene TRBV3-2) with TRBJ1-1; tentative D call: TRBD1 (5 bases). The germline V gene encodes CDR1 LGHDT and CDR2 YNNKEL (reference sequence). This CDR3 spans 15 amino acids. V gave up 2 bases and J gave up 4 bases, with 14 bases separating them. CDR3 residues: CASSQILGGRTEAFF. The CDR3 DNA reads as TGTGCCAGCAGCCAAATACTCGGGGGTCGCACTGAAGCTTTCTTT.

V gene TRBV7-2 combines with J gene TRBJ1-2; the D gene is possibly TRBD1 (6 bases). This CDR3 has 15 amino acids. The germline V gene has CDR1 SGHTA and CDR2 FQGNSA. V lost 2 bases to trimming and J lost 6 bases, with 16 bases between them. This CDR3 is CASSLRLGTKNGYTF. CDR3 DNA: TGTGCCAGCAGCTTAAGGTTGGGGACAAAAAATGGCTACACCTTC.